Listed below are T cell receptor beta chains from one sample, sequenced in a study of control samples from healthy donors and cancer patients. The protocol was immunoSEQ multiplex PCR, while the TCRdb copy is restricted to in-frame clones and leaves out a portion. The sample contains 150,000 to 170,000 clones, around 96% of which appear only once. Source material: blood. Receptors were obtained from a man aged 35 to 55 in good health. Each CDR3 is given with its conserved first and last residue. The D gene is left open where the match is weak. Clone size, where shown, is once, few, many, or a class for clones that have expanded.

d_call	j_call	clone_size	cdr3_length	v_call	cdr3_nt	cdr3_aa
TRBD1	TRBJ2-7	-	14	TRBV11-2	TGTGCCAGCACCCAAGTAAGGGGGCGCGGCGAGCAGTACTTC	CASTQVRGRGEQYF
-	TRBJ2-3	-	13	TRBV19	TGTGCCAGCATTGGGGGAGTCGCAGATACGCAGTATTTT	CASIGGVADTQYF
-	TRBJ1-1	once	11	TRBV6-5	TGTGCCAGCGCTTGGGGGGGTGAAGCTTTCTTT	CASAWGGEAFF
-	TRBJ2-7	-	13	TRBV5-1	TGCGCCAGCAGCCGGGATGCTTCCTACGAGCAGTACTTC	CASSRDASYEQYF
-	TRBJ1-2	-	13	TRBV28	TGTGCCAGCAGTCCCGACGGGCAATATGGCTACACCTTC	CASSPDGQYGYTF
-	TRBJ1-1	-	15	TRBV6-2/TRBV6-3	TGTGCCAGCAGTCGACCCCAGGGTTTCATCACTGAAGCTTTCTTT	CASSRPQGFITEAFF
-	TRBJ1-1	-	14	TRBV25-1	TGTGCCAGCAGTGAAAGCCCCCAGGGGACTGAAGCTTTCTTT	CASSESPQGTEAFF
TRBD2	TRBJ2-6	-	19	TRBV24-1	TGTGCCACCAAGGCATTGGGGGAGGGAAGTGGTGCTGGGGCCAACGTCCTGACTTTC	CATKALGEGSGAGANVLTF
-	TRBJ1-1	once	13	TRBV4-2	TGTGCCAGCAGCCGCAGTGGGAACACTGAAGCTTTCTTT	CASSRSGNTEAFF
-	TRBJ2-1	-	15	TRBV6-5	TGTGCCAGCAGTTACATGGCGAGCTCCTACAATGAGCAGTTCTTC	CASSYMASSYNEQFF
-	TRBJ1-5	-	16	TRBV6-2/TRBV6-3	TGTGCCAGCAGCCCTCTCGGGATTTATAGCAATCAGCCCCAGCATTTT	CASSPLGIYSNQPQHF
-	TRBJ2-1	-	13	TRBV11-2	TGTGCCAGCAGCTGGGCTAGCAACAATGAGCAGTTCTTC	CASSWASNNEQFF
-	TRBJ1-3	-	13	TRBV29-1	TGCAGCGTTGAGGAGACAGCTGGAAACACCGTATATTTT	CSVEETAGNTVYF
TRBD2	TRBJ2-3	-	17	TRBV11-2	TGTGCCAGCAGCCGACTAGCGGGGGGGCAGGTCACAGATACGCAGTATTTT	CASSRLAGGQVTDTQYF
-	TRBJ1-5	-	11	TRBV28	TGTGCCAGCAGCACCGGTCAGCCCCAGCATTTT	CASSTGQPQHF
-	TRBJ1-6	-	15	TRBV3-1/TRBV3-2	TGTGCCAGCAGCCAAGATTATTTCGGCAATTCACCCCTCCACTTT	CASSQDYFGNSPLHF
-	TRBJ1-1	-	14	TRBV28	TGTGCCAGCAGTGCGACCAGGGTTAACACTGAAGCTTTCTTT	CASSATRVNTEAFF
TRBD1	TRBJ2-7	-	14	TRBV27	TGTGCCAGCAGTCCGGAGACAGGGGCCTACGAGCAGTACTTC	CASSPETGAYEQYF
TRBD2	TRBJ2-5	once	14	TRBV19	TGTGCCAGTTCTAGCGGGGCCTTCCAAGAGACCCAGTACTTC	CASSSGAFQETQYF
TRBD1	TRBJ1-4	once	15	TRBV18	TGTGCCAGCTCACGGACGGACAGGTTTGAGGAAAAACTGTTTTTT	CASSRTDRFEEKLFF
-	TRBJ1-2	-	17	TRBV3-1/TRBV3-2	TGTGCCAGCAGCCCCCAGGGCCTCTACTCGAGCTACTATGGCTACACCTTC	CASSPQGLYSSYYGYTF
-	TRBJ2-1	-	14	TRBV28	TGTGCCAGCACGGCGGGAACCTCCTACAATGAGCAGTTCTTC	CASTAGTSYNEQFF
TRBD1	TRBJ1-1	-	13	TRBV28	TGTGCCAGCAGTCAACCCGGGACAGCCGAAGCTTTCTTT	CASSQPGTAEAFF
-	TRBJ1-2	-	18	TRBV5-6	TGTGCCAGCAGCTTGGACATTGAGGGAGCGCTGGGTAATGGAGGCTACACCTTC	CASSLDIEGALGNGGYTF
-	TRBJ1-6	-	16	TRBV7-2	TGTGCCAGCAGCTCACAGGGATTAGGCTATAATTCACCCCTCCACTTT	CASSSQGLGYNSPLHF
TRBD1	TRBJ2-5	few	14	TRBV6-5	TGTGCCAGCAGCAGTGGGACAGGGGGAGAGACCCAGTACTTC	CASSSGTGGETQYF
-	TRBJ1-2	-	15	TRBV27	TGTGCCAGCAGTCATCATTTAGGGTCGGACTATGGCTACACCTTC	CASSHHLGSDYGYTF
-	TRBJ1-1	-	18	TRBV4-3	TGCGCCAGCAGCCAAGATTTCCCCATCGGCAGCATGAACACTGAAGCTTTCTTT	CASSQDFPIGSMNTEAFF
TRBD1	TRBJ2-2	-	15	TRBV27	TGTGCCAGCAGTTTTGGGGACAGGCCCACCGGGGAGCTGTTTTTT	CASSFGDRPTGELFF
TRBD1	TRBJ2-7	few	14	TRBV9	TGTGCCAGCAGCAACCAGGGACAGGGCTACGAGCAGTACTTC	CASSNQGQGYEQYF
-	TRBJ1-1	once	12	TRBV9	TGTGCCAGCAGCGACCGGGGGACTGAAGCTTTCTTT	CASSDRGTEAFF
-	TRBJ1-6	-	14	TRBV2	TGTGCCAGCAATGTTGACGTCCCCAATTCACCCCTCCACTTT	CASNVDVPNSPLHF
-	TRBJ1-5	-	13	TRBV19	TGTGCCAGTACTCATAGACGCGATCAGCCCCAGCATTTT	CASTHRRDQPQHF
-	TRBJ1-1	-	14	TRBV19	TGTGCCAGTGGCTTAGGGGCGGCGGTGACTGAAGCTTTCTTT	CASGLGAAVTEAFF
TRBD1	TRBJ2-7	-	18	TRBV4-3	TGCGCCAGCAGCCAAGAGGCCCGGTTGACAGGGGGAATTTACGAGCAGTACTTC	CASSQEARLTGGIYEQYF
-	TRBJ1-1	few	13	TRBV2	TGTGCCAGCAGTTTGAGGGGATATACTGAAGCTTTCTTT	CASSLRGYTEAFF
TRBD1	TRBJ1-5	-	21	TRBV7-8	TGTGCCAGCAGCCTCTACGCCCGGTCGGGACAGATTGGTGTTGGGAATCAGCCCCAGCATTTT	CASSLYARSGQIGVGNQPQHF
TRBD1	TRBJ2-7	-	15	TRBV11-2	TGTGCCAGCAGCTCGGACGCAGGGGGCGTCTACGAGCAGTACTTC	CASSSDAGGVYEQYF
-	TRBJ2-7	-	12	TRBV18	TGTGCCAGCTCACCCGCTATAGGCGAGCAGTACTTC	CASSPAIGEQYF
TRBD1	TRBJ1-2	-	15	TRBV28	TGTGCCAGCAGTCCGCCGGACAGGGGTCAGAAGGGCTACACCTTC	CASSPPDRGQKGYTF
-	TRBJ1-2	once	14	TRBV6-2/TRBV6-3	TGTGCCAGCAGTTACTCGAGTTACGGTAGCGGCTACACCTTC	CASSYSSYGSGYTF
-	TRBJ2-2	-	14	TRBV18	TGTGCCAGCTCACCGGACAGTGACACCGGGGAGCTGTTTTTT	CASSPDSDTGELFF
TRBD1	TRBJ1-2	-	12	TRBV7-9	TGTGCCAGCAGCGGCAACAGGGGCGGCTACACCTTC	CASSGNRGGYTF
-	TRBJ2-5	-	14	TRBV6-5	TGTGCCAGCAGTTCGGGACTCACTAGGGAGACCCAGTACTTC	CASSSGLTRETQYF
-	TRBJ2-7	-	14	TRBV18	TGTGCCAGCTCACCATTCCCGGATACCTACGAGCAGTACTTC	CASSPFPDTYEQYF
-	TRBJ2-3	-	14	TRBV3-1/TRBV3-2	TGTGCCAGCAGCCCCCGGCTAGCCGTAGATACGCAGTATTTT	CASSPRLAVDTQYF
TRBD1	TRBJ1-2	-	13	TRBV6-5	TGTGCCAGCAGTTCACAGGGGGCGGGTGGCTACACCTTC	CASSSQGAGGYTF
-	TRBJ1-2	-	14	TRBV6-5	TGTGCCAGCAGTCCCGGGGGTGGGGGCCGTGGCTACACCTTC	CASSPGGGGRGYTF
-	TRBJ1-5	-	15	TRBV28	TGTGCCAGCGTTAAACCACAGGGTAGCAATCAGCCCCAGCATTTT	CASVKPQGSNQPQHF
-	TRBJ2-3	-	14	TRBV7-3	TGTGCCAGCAGTCGGGGTAGAAGGACAGATACGCAGTATTTT	CASSRGRRTDTQYF
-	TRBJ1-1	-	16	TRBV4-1	TGCGCCAGCCTTATCGAACCGGGACGGCAGAACACTGAAGCTTTCTTT	CASLIEPGRQNTEAFF
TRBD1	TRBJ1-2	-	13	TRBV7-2	TGTGCCAGCAGCCTAATGACAGGGGGAGGCTACACCTTC	CASSLMTGGGYTF
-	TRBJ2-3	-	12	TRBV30	TGTGCCTTCTTCCCAGCCGGGGATACGCAGTATTTT	CAFFPAGDTQYF
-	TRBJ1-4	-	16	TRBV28	TGTGCCAGCAGTTTGGGAATGCGGGCAACTAATGAAAAACTGTTTTTT	CASSLGMRATNEKLFF
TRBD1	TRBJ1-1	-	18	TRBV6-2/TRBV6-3	TGTGCCAGCAGGCCTTGGCGGACAGGGGGCCTTATGAACACTGAAGCTTTCTTT	CASRPWRTGGLMNTEAFF
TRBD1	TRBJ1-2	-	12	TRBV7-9	TGTGCCAGTGCCGGGACAGGGGTCGGCTACACCTTC	CASAGTGVGYTF
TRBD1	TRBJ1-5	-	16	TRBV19	TGTGCCAGTAGTGCCCGGGACAGGGGTAGCAATCAGCCCCAGCATTTT	CASSARDRGSNQPQHF
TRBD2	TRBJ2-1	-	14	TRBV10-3	TGTGCCATCAGATTAGCGGGGGCCAACAATGAGCAGTTCTTC	CAIRLAGANNEQFF